This T cell receptor beta chain was recorded in a study of technical replicates of blood from several donors. This table comes from immunoSEQ multiplex PCR, and its TCRdb copy is limited to in-frame clones, with some not included. This sample has over 65,000 clones; 95% to 97% occur once, and the top ten carry 0.21%. Germline values: CDR1 SNHLY, CDR2 FYNNEI. Germline trimming cut 5 bases from V and 1 base from J; bases unmatched to any gene: 4. This CDR3 is 15 amino acids long. The specimen was T cells isolated from PBMCs. The chain is built from TRBV2 and TRBJ2-3, with 9 positions matching TRBD2. The sequence was collected from a human donor in good health. In DNA, the CDR3 is TGTGCCAGCAGTCGGACTAGCGTGCGCACAGATACGCAGTATTTT. Protein product: CASSRTSVRTDTQYF.